This T cell receptor beta chain was captured in a study of blood T cell repertoires in COVID-19. Study-wide context: COVID-19 samples collected from the United States, Italy and Spain covered acute and convalescent phases.

This CDR3 spans 15 amino acids. Germline loops: CDR1 LGHDT, CDR2 YNNKEL (reference sequence). Trimming cost V 5 bases and J 4 bases; bases outside gene matches: 4. Data came from immunoSEQ multiplex PCR; TCRdb stores just in-frame clones and leaves some out. Of under 200,000 clones in the sample, over 75% were seen once. This clone was seen once. For recovered donors of Cohort 3, there were two negative PCRs, clearance, or symptom resolution. The clonotype originates from a man aged 50-59 years who had recovered from COVID-19. The V and J genes are TRBV3-1 (or the pseudogene TRBV3-2) and TRBJ2-5; TRBD2 matches at 13 bases. The specimen was PBMCs or T cells enriched from blood (not recorded which). The CDR3 reads CASSTRTSGGETQYF. The CDR3 nucleotides are TGTGCCAGCAGCACCCGGACTAGCGGGGGAGAGACCCAGTACTTC.